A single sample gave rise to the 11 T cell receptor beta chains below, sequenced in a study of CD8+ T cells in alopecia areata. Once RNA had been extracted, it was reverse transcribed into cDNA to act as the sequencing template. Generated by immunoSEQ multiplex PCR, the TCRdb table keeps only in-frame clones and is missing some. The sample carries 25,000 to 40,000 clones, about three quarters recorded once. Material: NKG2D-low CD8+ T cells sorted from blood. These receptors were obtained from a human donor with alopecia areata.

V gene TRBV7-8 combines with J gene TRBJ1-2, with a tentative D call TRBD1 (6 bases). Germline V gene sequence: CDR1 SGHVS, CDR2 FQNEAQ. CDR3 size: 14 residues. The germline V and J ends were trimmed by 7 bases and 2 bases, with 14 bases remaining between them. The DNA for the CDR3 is TGTGCCAGCACCGTATCACAGGGAAACTATGGCTACACCTTC. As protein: CASTVSQGNYGYTF.

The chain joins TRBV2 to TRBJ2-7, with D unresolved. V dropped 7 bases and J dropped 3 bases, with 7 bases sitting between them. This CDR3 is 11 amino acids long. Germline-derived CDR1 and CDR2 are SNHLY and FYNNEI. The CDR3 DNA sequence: TGTGCCAGCACCGACTTCTACGAGCAGTACTTC. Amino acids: CASTDFYEQYF.

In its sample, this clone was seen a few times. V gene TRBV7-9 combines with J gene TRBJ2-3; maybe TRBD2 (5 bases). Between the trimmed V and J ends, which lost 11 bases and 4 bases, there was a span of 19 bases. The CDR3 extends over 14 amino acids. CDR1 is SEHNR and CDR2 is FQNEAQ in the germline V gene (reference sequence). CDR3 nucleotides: TGTGCCCACCCCGGGGTAGCAGGCGCAGATACGCAGTATTTT. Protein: CAHPGVAGADTQYF.

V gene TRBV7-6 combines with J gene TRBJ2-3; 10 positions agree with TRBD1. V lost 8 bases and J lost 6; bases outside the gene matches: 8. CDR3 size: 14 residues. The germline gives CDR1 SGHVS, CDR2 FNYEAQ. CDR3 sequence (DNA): TGTGCCAGCGGACTGACAGGGGGCGCGGATACGCAGTATTTT. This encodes CASGLTGGADTQYF.

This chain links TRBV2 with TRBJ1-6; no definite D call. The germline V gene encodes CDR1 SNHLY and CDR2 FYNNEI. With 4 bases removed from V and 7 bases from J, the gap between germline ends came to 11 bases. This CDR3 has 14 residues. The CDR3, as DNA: TGTGCCAGCAGTGGCGAAGGGCGAAATTCACCCCTCCACTTT. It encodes CASSGEGRNSPLHF. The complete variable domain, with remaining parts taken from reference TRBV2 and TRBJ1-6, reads EPEVTQTPSHQVTQMGQEVILRCVPISNHLYFYWYRQILGQKVEFLVSFYNNEISEKSEIFDDQFSVERPDGSNFTLKIRSTKLEDSAMYFCASSGEGRNSPLHFGNGTRLTVT.

This CDR3 reads CASSQAGANSPLHF. CDR3 DNA: TGCGCCAGCAGCCAAGCAGGGGCTAATTCACCCCTCCACTTT. The rearrangement uses TRBV4-1 and TRBJ1-6; TRBD1 is a possible D gene (6 bases). Germline CDR1 MGHRA, CDR2 YSYEKL. The CDR3 is 14 amino acids. The ends were cut back, 1 base at V and 6 bases at J, with 7 bases in the middle.

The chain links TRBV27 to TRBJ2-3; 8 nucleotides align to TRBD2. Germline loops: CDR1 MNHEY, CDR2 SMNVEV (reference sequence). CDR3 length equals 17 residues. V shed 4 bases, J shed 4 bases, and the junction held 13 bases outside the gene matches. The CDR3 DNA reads TGTGCCAGCAGTTCGACCCTCGGGGGGGGGCCATCAGATACGCAGTATTTT. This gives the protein CASSSTLGGGPSDTQYF.

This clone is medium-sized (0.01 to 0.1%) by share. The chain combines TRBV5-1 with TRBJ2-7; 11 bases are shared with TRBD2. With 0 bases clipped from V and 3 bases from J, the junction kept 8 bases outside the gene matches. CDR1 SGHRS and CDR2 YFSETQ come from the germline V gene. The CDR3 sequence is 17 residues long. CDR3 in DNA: TGCGCCAGCAGCTTGGGTACAACTAGCGGGAGTTTCTACGAGCAGTACTTC. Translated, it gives CASSLGTTSGSFYEQYF.

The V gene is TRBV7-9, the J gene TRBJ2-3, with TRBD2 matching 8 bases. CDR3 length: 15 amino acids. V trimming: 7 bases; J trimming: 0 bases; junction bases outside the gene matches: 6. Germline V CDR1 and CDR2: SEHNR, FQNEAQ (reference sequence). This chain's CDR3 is CASTVTSASTDTQYF. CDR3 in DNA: TGTGCCAGCACTGTGACTAGCGCTAGCACAGATACGCAGTATTTT.

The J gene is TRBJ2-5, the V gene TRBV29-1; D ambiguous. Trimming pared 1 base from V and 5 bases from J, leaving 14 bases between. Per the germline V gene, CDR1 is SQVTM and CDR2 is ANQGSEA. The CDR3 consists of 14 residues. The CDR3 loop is CSVEGGDLWETQYF. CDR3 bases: TGCAGCGTTGAAGGGGGTGACTTATGGGAGACCCAGTACTTC. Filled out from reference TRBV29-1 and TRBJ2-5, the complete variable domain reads SAVISQKPSRDICQRGTSLTIQCQVDSQVTMMFWYRQQPGQSLTLIATANQGSEATYESGFVIDKFPISRPNLTFSTLTVSNMSPEDSSIYLCSVEGGDLWETQYFGPGTRLLVL.

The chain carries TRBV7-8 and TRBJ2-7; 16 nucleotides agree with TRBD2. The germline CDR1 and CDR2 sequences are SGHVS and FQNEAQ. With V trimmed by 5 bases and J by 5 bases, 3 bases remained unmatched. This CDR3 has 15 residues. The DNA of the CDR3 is TGTGCCAGCAGCCCGGGACTAGCGGGAGGGAACGAGCAGTACTTC. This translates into CASSPGLAGGNEQYF.